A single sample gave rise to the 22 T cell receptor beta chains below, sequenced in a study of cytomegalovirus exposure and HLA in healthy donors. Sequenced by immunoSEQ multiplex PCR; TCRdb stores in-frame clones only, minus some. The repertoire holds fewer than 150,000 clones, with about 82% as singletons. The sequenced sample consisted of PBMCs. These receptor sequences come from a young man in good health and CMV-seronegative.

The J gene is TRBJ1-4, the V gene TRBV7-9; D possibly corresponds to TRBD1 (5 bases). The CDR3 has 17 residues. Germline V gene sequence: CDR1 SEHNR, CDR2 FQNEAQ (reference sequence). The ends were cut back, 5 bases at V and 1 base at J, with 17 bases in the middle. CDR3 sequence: CASSPPGGGETNEKLFF. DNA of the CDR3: TGTGCCAGCAGCCCTCCGGGCGGGGGGGAAACTAATGAAAAACTGTTTTTT.

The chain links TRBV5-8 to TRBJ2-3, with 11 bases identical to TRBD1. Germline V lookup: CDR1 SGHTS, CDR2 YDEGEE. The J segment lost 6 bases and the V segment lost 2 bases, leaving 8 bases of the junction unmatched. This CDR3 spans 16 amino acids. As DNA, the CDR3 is TGTGCCAGCAGCTTTGGACAGGGGGCACGGAGGGATACGCAGTATTTT. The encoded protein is CASSFGQGARRDTQYF.

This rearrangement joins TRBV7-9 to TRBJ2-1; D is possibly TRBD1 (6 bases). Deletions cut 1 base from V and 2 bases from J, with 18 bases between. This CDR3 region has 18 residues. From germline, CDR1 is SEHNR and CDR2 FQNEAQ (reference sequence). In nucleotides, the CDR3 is TGTGCCAGCAGCTTAGGCTGGGACATCCCACGACCCTACAATGAGCAGTTCTTC. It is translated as CASSLGWDIPRPYNEQFF.

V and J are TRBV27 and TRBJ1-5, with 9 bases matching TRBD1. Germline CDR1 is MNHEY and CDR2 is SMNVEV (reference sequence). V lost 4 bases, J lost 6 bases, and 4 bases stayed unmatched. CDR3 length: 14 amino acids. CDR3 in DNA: TGTGCCAGCAGTTCGACAGGGGGAGGTCAGCCCCAGCATTTT. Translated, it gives CASSSTGGGQPQHF.

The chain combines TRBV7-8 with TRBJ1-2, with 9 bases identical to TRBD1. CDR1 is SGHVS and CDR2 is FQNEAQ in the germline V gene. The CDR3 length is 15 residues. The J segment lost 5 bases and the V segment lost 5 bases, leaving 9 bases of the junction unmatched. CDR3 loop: CASSNRDRVGYGYTF. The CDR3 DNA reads TGTGCCAGCAGCAACCGGGACAGGGTCGGGTATGGCTACACCTTC.

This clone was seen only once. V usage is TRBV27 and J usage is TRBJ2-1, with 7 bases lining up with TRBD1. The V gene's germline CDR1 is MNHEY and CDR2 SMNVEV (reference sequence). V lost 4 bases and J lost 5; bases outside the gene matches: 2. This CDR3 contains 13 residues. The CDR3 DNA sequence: TGTGCCAGCAGTTGGGACAGTGACAATGAGCAGTTCTTC. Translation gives CASSWDSDNEQFF.

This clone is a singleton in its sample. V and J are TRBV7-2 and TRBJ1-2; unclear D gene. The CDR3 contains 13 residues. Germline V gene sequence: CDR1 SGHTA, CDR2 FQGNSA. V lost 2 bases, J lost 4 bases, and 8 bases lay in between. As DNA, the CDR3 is TGTGCCAGCAGCTTATTGTTATCCTATGGCTACACCTTC. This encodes CASSLLLSYGYTF.

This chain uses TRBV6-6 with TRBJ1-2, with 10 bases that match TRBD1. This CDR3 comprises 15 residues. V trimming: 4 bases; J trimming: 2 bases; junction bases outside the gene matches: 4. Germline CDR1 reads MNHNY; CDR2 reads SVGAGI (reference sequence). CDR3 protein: CASSSTTGGNYGYTF. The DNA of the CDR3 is TGTGCCAGCAGTTCGACGACAGGGGGCAACTATGGCTACACCTTC.

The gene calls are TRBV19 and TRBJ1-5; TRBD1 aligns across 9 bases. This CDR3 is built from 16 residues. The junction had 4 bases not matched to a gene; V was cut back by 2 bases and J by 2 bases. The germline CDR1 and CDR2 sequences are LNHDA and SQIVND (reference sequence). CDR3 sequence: CASSILGQGGNQPQHF. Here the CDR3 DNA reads TGTGCCAGTAGTATATTGGGACAGGGTGGCAATCAGCCCCAGCATTTT.

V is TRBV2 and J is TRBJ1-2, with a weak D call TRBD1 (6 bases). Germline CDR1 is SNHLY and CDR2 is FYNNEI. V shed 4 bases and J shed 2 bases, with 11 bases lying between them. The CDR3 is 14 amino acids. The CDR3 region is CASSGTAENYGYTF. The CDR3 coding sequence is TGTGCCAGCAGTGGGACAGCAGAAAACTATGGCTACACCTTC.

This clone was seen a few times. In DNA form, the CDR3 reads TGTGCCTGGAGCCCGGCCGGGGCCGGGGAGCTGTTTTTT. Encoded protein: CAWSPAGAGELFF. This chain links TRBV30 with TRBJ2-2, with a possible D match to TRBD2 (5 bases). This CDR3 is 13 amino acids long. CDR1 is GTSNPN, CDR2 SVGIG, per germline (reference sequence). V lost 3 bases to trimming and J lost 6 bases, with 11 bases between them.

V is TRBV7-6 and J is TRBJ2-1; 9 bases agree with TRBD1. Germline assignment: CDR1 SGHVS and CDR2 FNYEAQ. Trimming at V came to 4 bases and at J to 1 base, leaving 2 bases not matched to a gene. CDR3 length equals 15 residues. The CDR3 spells CASSYDRGSYNEQFF. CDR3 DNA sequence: TGTGCCAGCAGCTACGACAGGGGGTCCTACAATGAGCAGTTCTTC. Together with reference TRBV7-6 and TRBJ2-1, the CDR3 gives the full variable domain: GAGVSQSPRYKVTKRGQDVALRCDPISGHVSLYWYRQALGQGPEFLTYFNYEAQQDKSGLPNDRFSAERPEGSISTLTIQRTEQRDSAMYRCASSYDRGSYNEQFFGPGTRLTVL.

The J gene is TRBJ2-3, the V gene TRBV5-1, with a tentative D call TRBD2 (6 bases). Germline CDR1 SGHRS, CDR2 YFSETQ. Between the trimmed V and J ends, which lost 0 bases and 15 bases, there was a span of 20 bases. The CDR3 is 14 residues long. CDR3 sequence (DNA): TGCGCCAGCAGCTTGGAGGGACTCCCACTCAGGGCTTATTTT. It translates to CASSLEGLPLRAYF.

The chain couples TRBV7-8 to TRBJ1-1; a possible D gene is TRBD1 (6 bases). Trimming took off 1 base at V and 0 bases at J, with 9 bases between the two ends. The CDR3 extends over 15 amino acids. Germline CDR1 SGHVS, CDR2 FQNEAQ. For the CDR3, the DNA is TGTGCCAGCAGCTTAGGGGGGCAGATGAACACTGAAGCTTTCTTT. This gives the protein CASSLGGQMNTEAFF.

In DNA form, the CDR3 reads TGTGCCAGCTCACGCGGGGGTCCTGAGGGGCTTGGCACAGATACGCAGTATTTT. Amino acid sequence: CASSRGGPEGLGTDTQYF. The chain carries TRBV18 and TRBJ2-3; the match to TRBD2 covers 7 bases. The CDR3 is 18 residues long. The V gene's germline CDR1 is KGHSH and CDR2 LQKENI. The junction had 14 bases not matched to a gene; V was cut back by 4 bases and J by 1 base.

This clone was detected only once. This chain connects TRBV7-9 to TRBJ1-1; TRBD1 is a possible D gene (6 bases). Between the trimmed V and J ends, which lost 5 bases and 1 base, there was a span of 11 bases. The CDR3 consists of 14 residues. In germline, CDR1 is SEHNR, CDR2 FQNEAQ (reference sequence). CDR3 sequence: CASSPPRGNTEAFF. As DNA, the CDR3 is TGTGCCAGCAGCCCCCCCAGGGGGAACACTGAAGCTTTCTTT.

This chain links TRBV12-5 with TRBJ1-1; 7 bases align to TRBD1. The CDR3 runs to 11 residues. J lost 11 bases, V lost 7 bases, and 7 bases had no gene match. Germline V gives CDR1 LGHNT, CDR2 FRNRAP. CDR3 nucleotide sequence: TGTGCTAGTGAAGCAGGGGGTTTGGCTTTCTTT. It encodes CASEAGGLAFF.

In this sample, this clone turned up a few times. DNA for the CDR3: TGTGCCAGCAGTGGGACTAGCGGAGGCCCAGATACGCAGTATTTT. This sequence encodes CASSGTSGGPDTQYF. The chain combines TRBV6-5 with TRBJ2-3, with 11 bases matching TRBD2. The ends lost 5 bases at V and 4 bases at J; junction bases unmatched: 5. Germline V gene lookup returns CDR1 MNHEY and CDR2 SVGAGI. CDR3 length: 15 residues.

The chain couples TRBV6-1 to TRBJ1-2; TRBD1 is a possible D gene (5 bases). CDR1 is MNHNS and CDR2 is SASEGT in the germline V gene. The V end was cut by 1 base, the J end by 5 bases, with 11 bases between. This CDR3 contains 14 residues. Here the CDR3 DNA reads TGTGCCAGCAGTGAAGGGGCAGGGTTATATGGCTACACCTTC. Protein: CASSEGAGLYGYTF.

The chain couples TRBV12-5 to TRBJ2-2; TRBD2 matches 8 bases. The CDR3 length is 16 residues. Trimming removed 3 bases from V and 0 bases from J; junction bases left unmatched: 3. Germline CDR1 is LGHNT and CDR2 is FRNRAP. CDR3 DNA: TGTGCTAGTGGTTTCAGTAGCGGGGCGAACACCGGGGAGCTGTTTTTT. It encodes CASGFSSGANTGELFF.

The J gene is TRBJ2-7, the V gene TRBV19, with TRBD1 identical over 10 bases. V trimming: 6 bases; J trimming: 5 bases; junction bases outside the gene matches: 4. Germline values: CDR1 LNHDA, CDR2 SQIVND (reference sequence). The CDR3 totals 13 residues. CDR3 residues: CASRRQGADEQYF. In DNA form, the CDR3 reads TGTGCCAGTAGACGACAGGGGGCTGACGAGCAGTACTTC.

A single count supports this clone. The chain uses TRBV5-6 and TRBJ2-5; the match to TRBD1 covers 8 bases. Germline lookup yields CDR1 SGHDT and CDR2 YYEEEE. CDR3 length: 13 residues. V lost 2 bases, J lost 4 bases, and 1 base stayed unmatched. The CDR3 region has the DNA TGTGCCAGCAGCTTCACAGGGGGAGAGACCCAGTACTTC. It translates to CASSFTGGETQYF.